The 16 T cell receptor beta chains listed next were all sequenced from one sample in a study of cytomegalovirus exposure and HLA in healthy donors. The primer mix had 60 Vbeta and 13 Jbeta primers. Assay: immunoSEQ multiplex PCR; the TCRdb copy retains only in-frame clones and omits some. In the table there are over 130,000 clones, about four fifths of which are singletons. Sample: PBMCs. The receptor set was obtained from a man aged 45-65 years in good health and CMV-seropositive.

The J gene is TRBJ1-2, the V gene TRBV19; D is unclear. Between the trimmed V and J ends, which lost 1 base and 8 bases, there was a span of 8 bases. The CDR3 is 12 amino acids. Germline CDR1 is LNHDA and CDR2 is SQIVND (reference sequence). CDR3 nucleotides: TGTGCCAGTAGTATAGCGGGGATCGGCTACACCTTC. Its translation: CASSIAGIGYTF. Looking up the rest from reference TRBV19 and TRBJ1-2 gives the full variable domain: DGGITQSPKYLFRKEGQNVTLSCEQNLNHDAMYWYRQDPGQGLRLIYYSQIVNDFQKGDIAEGYSVSREKKESFPLTVTSAQKNPTAFYLCASSIAGIGYTFGSGTRLTVV.

The rearrangement uses TRBV27 and TRBJ2-1; 12 bases fit TRBD2. The CDR3 runs 15 residues. V lost 7 bases, J lost 7 bases, and 8 bases stayed unmatched. Germline CDR1 reads MNHEY; CDR2 reads SMNVEV (reference sequence). The CDR3 spells CASTLGLAGSNEQFF. CDR3 coding DNA: TGTGCCAGCACCCTAGGACTAGCGGGATCTAATGAGCAGTTCTTC.

The chain links TRBV7-8 to TRBJ2-1; 7 bases are a match to TRBD2. CDR3 length equals 16 residues. Losses at the gene ends were 4 bases for V and 5 bases for J; bases not matched to a gene: 11. Per the germline V gene, CDR1 is SGHVS and CDR2 is FQNEAQ. The CDR3 DNA reads as TGTGCCAGCAGCTGGCGAGGGAGGGGTACGGACAATGAGCAGTTCTTC. As protein: CASSWRGRGTDNEQFF.

The chain combines TRBV19 with TRBJ2-2; a possible D gene is TRBD2 (6 bases). The CDR3 has 14 amino acids. Trimming pared 0 bases from V and 4 bases from J, leaving 6 bases between. Germline lookup yields CDR1 LNHDA and CDR2 SQIVND (reference sequence). The CDR3 bases are TGTGCCAGTAGTATAGAGGGACTCACCGGGGAGCTGTTTTTT. It specifies CASSIEGLTGELFF.

This chain connects TRBV6-5 to TRBJ1-4; possible D gene TRBD1, 6 bases. This CDR3 spans 15 amino acids. V shed 6 bases and J shed 5 bases, with 16 bases lying between them. The germline gives CDR1 MNHEY, CDR2 SVGAGI. CDR3 DNA: TGTGCCAGCAGGTTTATACAGGGACCGAATGAAAAACTGTTTTTT. Translating it yields CASRFIQGPNEKLFF.

Only a few counts were recorded for this clone. The chain links TRBV7-9 to TRBJ1-2; a possible D gene is TRBD1 (6 bases). The CDR3 loop spans 17 amino acids. V dropped 5 bases and J dropped 7 bases, with 26 bases sitting between them. Per germline, CDR1 SEHNR and CDR2 FQNEAQ (reference sequence). The CDR3 DNA sequence: TGTGCCAGCAGCCGAGGAGGGGGGGGGACCGCATGGTCTGGCTACACCTTC. As protein: CASSRGGGGTAWSGYTF.

The CDR3 is CAISESTGGTNEKLFF. CDR3 nucleotides: TGTGCCATCAGTGAGTCGACAGGGGGAACTAATGAAAAACTGTTTTTT. The chain has TRBV10-3 and TRBJ1-4; the match to TRBD1 covers 9 bases. Germline assignment: CDR1 ENHRY and CDR2 SYGVKD. Trimming removed 0 bases from V and 1 base from J; junction bases left unmatched: 0. This CDR3 comprises 16 residues.

This clone was seen once. This chain connects TRBV19 to TRBJ1-2; no definite D call. With 5 bases removed from V and 5 bases from J, the gap between germline ends came to 12 bases. Germline CDR1 LNHDA, CDR2 SQIVND (reference sequence). The CDR3 extends over 13 amino acids. CDR3 amino acids: CASSLPGPYGYTF. CDR3 DNA sequence: TGTGCCAGTAGTCTGCCTGGGCCGTATGGCTACACCTTC.

The chain is built from TRBV30 and TRBJ2-7; possible D gene TRBD1, 5 bases. Per germline, CDR1 GTSNPN and CDR2 SVGIG (reference sequence). This CDR3 has 12 residues. The V end was cut by 0 bases, the J end by 5 bases, with 8 bases between. In nucleotides, the CDR3 is TGTGCCTGGAGTGTAGGGGTCGACGAGCAGTACTTC. It encodes CAWSVGVDEQYF. The whole variable domain, remainder taken from reference TRBV30 and TRBJ2-7, is SQTIHQWPATLVQPVGSPLSLECTVEGTSNPNLYWYRQAAGRGLQLLFYSVGIGQISSEVPQNLSASRPQDRQFILSSKKLLLSDSGFYLCAWSVGVDEQYFGPGTRLTVT.

This chain links TRBV28 with TRBJ2-1; TRBD2 matches at 10 bases. Germline V gene sequence: CDR1 MDHEN, CDR2 SYDVKM. CDR3 size: 16 residues. Germline trimming cut 7 bases from V and 8 bases from J; bases unmatched to any gene: 14. The CDR3 protein is CASNPLASGSYDEQFF. The CDR3 nucleotides are TGTGCCAGCAACCCCTTGGCTAGCGGGAGTTACGATGAGCAGTTCTTC.

The rearrangement joins TRBV21-1 to TRBJ2-7; the table assigns TRBD1, which was not confirmed against the DNA. TRBV21-1 is a known pseudogene. This CDR3 region has 15 residues. This CDR3 reads CASSKAGHKAYEQYF. Written as DNA, the CDR3 is TGTGCCAGCAGCAAAGCGGGACATAAAGCCTACGAGCAGTACTTC.

This clone was seen a handful of times. This chain uses TRBV5-1 with TRBJ2-7; a weak D match, TRBD1 (6 bases). The CDR3 sequence is 13 residues long. V lost 2 bases to trimming and J lost 5 bases, with 11 bases between them. Germline CDR1 SGHRS, CDR2 YFSETQ. The CDR3 bases are TGCGCCAGCAGCTTTCAGGGGAGAGACGAGCAGTACTTC. Translated, it gives CASSFQGRDEQYF. The full variable domain, rest sourced from reference TRBV5-1 and TRBJ2-7, is KAGVTQTPRYLIKTRGQQVTLSCSPISGHRSVSWYQQTPGQGLQFLFEYFSETQRNKGNFPGRFSGRQFSNSRSEMNVSTLELGDSALYLCASSFQGRDEQYFGPGTRLTVT.

V usage is TRBV2 and J usage is TRBJ1-6; 7 bases are shared with TRBD1. CDR3 length equals 14 residues. Germline loops: CDR1 SNHLY, CDR2 FYNNEI. The V gene end was trimmed by 5 bases and the J gene end by 9 bases; junction bases not matched to a gene: 7. Here the CDR3 reads CASSQQGNRSPLHF. In nucleotides, the CDR3 is TGTGCCAGCAGTCAACAGGGGAATCGTTCACCCCTCCACTTT.

Concerning this clone: Distinct nucleotide sequences in the sample also encode this CDR3. The chain couples TRBV15 to TRBJ2-1, with D possibly TRBD1 on 5 matching bases. Germline V gene lookup returns CDR1 LNHNV and CDR2 YYDKDF (reference sequence). Trimming removed 1 base at V and 7 bases at J, with 8 bases between. This CDR3 comprises 13 residues. CDR3 in amino acids: CATSRAQGNEQFF. CDR3 sequence (DNA): TGTGCCACCAGCAGAGCGCAGGGAAATGAGCAGTTCTTC.

The genes are TRBV9 and TRBJ2-1; D call uncertain. Germline CDR1 SGDLS, CDR2 YYNGEE. Between the trimmed V and J ends, which lost 2 bases and 5 bases, there was a span of 8 bases. The CDR3 runs 13 residues. CDR3: CASSVQVNNEQFF. In nucleotides, the CDR3 is TGTGCCAGCAGCGTTCAGGTGAACAATGAGCAGTTCTTC.

Turning to this clone: The junction differs from germline at one of its ends, possibly a read error. The chain combines TRBV7-9 with TRBJ2-1; 7 nucleotides match TRBD1. The germline CDR1 and CDR2 sequences are SEHNR and FQNEAQ (reference sequence). The CDR3 sequence is 17 residues long. The CDR3 reads CSSRARQGHLSYNEQFF. The CDR3 DNA follows: TGTTCCAGCAGGGCGCGACAGGGCCACCTCTCCTACAATGAGCAGTTCTTC. The full variable domain, completed using reference TRBV7-9 and TRBJ2-1, is DTGVSQNPRHKITKRGQNVTFRCDPISEHNRLYWYRQTLGQGPEFLTYFQNEAQLEKSRLLSDRFSAERPKGSFSTLEIQRTEQGDSAMYLCSSRARQGHLSYNEQFFGPGTRLTVL.